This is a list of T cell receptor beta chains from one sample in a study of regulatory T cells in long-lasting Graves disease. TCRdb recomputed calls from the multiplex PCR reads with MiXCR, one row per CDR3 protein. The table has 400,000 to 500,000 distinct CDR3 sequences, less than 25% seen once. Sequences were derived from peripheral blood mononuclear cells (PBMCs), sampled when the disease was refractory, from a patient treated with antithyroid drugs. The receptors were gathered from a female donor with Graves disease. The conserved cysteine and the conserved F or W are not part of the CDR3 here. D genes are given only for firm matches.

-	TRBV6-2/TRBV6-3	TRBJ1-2	ASSYLQGERGYT
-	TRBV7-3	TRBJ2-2	ASSLSGAANTGELF
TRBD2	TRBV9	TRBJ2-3	ASSSGLGLAGTDTQY
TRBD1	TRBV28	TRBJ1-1	ASSHGTGWTEAF
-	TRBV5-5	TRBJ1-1	ASSFVWGDTEAF
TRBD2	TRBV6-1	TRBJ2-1	ASNRAGSSYNEQF
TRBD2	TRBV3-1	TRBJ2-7	ASSQGLAATYEQY
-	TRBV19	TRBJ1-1	ASSIGVSEAF
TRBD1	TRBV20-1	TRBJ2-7	SAAGQGWYEQY
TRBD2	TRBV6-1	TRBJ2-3	ASSERSGSVFLTDTQY
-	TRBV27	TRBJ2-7	ASSTRGVEQY
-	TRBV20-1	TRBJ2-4	SARDGAALKNIQY
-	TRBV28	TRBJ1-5	ASSSPSGGEGNQPQH
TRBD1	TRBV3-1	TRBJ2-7	ASSPGEGAWYEQY
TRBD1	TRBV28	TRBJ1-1	ASSPTGRSEAF
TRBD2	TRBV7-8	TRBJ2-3	ASSRAGRTDTQY
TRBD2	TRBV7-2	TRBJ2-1	ASSLSGALYNEQF
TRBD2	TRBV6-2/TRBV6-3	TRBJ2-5	ASSYQGGGFKETQY
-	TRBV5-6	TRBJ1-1	ASSLWGAGTEAF
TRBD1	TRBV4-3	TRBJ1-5	ASSQSTGSQPQH
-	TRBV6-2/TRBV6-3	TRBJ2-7	ASSYGSGPSYEQY
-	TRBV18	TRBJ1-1	ASSRDGDMNTEAF
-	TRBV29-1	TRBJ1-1	SVRLRGGRTEAF
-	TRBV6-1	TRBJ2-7	ASRALGNSYEQY
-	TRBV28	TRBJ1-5	ASSRQQGRNQPQH
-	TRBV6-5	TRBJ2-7	ASSYSIQGPANYEQY
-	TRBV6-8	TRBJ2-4	ASSYSAARIQY